Listed below are T cell receptor beta chains from one sample, sequenced in a study of CD8+CD57+ T cells in acquired aplastic anemia. TCRdb re-called the reads through MiXCR, storing one row per CDR3 protein. This table has 300,000 or so distinct CDR3 sequences, 45% to 70% appearing once. The sample taken for sequencing was sorted CD4+, CD8+, or CD8+CD57+ T cells (not recorded which) from PBMCs. These receptors all come from a human donor with severe aplastic anemia or a healthy control (not recorded which). The CDR3 runs from the conserved cysteine through the conserved F or W. Fields, in order: clone size, V gene, D gene, CDR3 length, J gene, CDR3 protein, CDR3 DNA. A D gene is named only where the DNA matches it firmly. Not all rows give a size; the values are once, few, many and, for expanded clones, a class.

>.|TRBV7-9|.|15|TRBJ1-4
CASRGSGVRVEKLFF
TGTGCCAGCAGGGGGAGTGGCGTTAGGGTTGAAAAACTGTTTTTT
>.|TRBV7-3|.|14|TRBJ2-1
CASSLTDPPNEQFF
TGTGCCAGCAGCTTAACTGACCCCCCCAATGAGCAGTTCTTC
>many|TRBV6-5|TRBD1|14|TRBJ1-4
CASSDRADNEKLFF
TGTGCCAGCAGTGACAGGGCCGATAATGAAAAACTGTTTTTT
>.|TRBV9|TRBD2|18|TRBJ2-5
CASSDNPRGLAEQEIQYF
TGTGCCAGCAGCGACAACCCTCGGGGACTAGCGGAACAAGAGATCCAGTACTTC
>.|TRBV20-1|.|12|TRBJ2-2
CSARITSGELFF
TGCAGTGCTAGGATTACGAGCGGGGAGCTGTTTTTT
>.|TRBV19|.|17|TRBJ2-1
CASSIDATGGTYNEQFF
TGTGCCAGTAGTATAGATGCGACCGGGGGCACATACAATGAGCAGTTCTTC
>.|TRBV9|TRBD1|13|TRBJ2-2
CASSSTGGRELFF
TGTGCCAGCAGCTCAACAGGGGGAAGGGAGCTGTTTTTT
>.|TRBV6-5|.|16|TRBJ1-2
CASSSWTVPTNYGYTF
TGTGCCAGCAGCTCTTGGACAGTCCCAACTAACTATGGCTACACCTTC
>.|TRBV15|.|15|TRBJ2-5
CATSRVTGRAETQYF
TGTGCCACCAGCAGAGTGACGGGGCGGGCAGAGACCCAGTACTTC
>once|TRBV20-1|TRBD1|13|TRBJ2-6
CSASLGTGGTEAF
TGCAGTGCTAGTCTGGGGACAGGTGGCACTGAAGCTTTC
>.|TRBV7-9|.|13|TRBJ1-2
CASSFLVDYGYTF
TGTGCCAGCAGCTTCTTAGTGGATTATGGCTACACCTTC
>.|TRBV7-3|.|15|TRBJ1-2
CASSLTGTRNYGYTF
TGTGCCAGCAGCTTAACAGGGACACGAAACTATGGCTACACCTTC
>once|TRBV7-9|TRBD2|14|TRBJ2-3
CASSFLGGTDTQYF
TGTGCCAGCAGCTTTCTGGGGGGGACAGATACGCAGTATTTT
>.|TRBV5-8|.|13|TRBJ1-1
CASSRATNTEAFF
TGTGCCAGCAGTCGGGCCACTAACACTGAAGCTTTCTTT
>many|TRBV7-8|.|12|TRBJ1-1
CASSLDNPEAFF
TGTGCCAGCAGCTTAGATAATCCTGAAGCTTTCTTT
>.|TRBV6-1|TRBD1|14|TRBJ1-1
CASSVQGAATEAFF
TGTGCCAGCAGTGTTCAGGGGGCGGCTACTGAAGCTTTCTTT
>.|TRBV19|.|16|TRBJ2-3
CASARGGGTNTDTQYF
TGTGCCAGTGCTAGAGGAGGGGGGACGAACACAGATACGCAGTATTTT
>.|TRBV7-2|.|13|TRBJ2-1
CASSSAHLNEQFF
TGTGCCAGCAGTTCGGCCCACCTTAATGAGCAGTTCTTC
>.|TRBV10-3|.|16|TRBJ1-1
CAISESQGRGRAEAFF
TGTGCCATCAGTGAGTCACAGGGCCGGGGAAGGGCTGAAGCTTTCTTT
>.|TRBV9|.|13|TRBJ2-1
CASSQPFGNEQFF
TGTGCCAGCAGCCAACCTTTCGGGAATGAGCAGTTCTTC